Below, 12 T cell receptor beta chains from the same sample are listed, as sequenced in a study of cytomegalovirus exposure and HLA in healthy donors. The PCR ran on 60 Vbeta and 13 Jbeta primers. Libraries were prepared by immunoSEQ multiplex PCR; TCRdb keeps only in-frame clonotypes and omits some of them. Listed are about 52,000 clones; roughly 11% falls within the top ten. Sequences were obtained from PBMCs. The receptors come from a woman aged 50 to 65 in good health and CMV-seropositive.

V usage is TRBV5-6 and J usage is TRBJ1-6; 8 nucleotides align to TRBD1. V shed 3 bases and J 9 bases; nucleotides not matched to a gene: 5. CDR1 is SGHDT, CDR2 YYEEEE, per germline. The CDR3 has 14 amino acids. The CDR3 protein is CASSSRTGFSPLHF. The DNA for the CDR3 is TGTGCCAGCAGCTCGCGGACAGGGTTTTCACCCCTCCACTTT.

The chain's CDR3 is CASQLDRMEETQYF. CDR3 sequence (DNA): TGTGCCAGTCAGCTGGACAGAATGGAAGAGACCCAGTACTTC. V is TRBV7-2 and J is TRBJ2-5, with D possibly matching TRBD1 (6 bases). There are 14 residues in the CDR3. The V and J ends lost 9 bases and 3 bases respectively, with 17 bases between them. The germline V gene encodes CDR1 SGHTA and CDR2 FQGNSA.

The V call is TRBV19, the J call TRBJ2-1; weak D call: TRBD2 (6 bases). From germline, CDR1 is LNHDA and CDR2 SQIVND (reference sequence). This CDR3 is 15 amino acids long. Trimming removed 1 base from V and 8 bases from J, with 15 bases in between. The CDR3 DNA reads TGTGCCAGTAGTATAGGGGCAGGGTGGGGGGATGAGCAGTTCTTC. It specifies CASSIGAGWGDEQFF.

This sequence joins TRBV28 and TRBJ1-5; D possibly corresponds to TRBD1 (6 bases). V was cut by 4 bases and J by 3 bases, with 19 bases left in between. Germline V gene lookup returns CDR1 MDHEN and CDR2 SYDVKM. The CDR3 runs to 17 residues. The CDR3 loop is CASSSVRGGHTNQPQHF. The CDR3, as DNA: TGTGCCAGCAGTTCCGTTCGGGGGGGACATACCAATCAGCCCCAGCATTTT.

V is TRBV18 and J is TRBJ1-5, with D possibly being TRBD1 (5 bases). The germline V and J ends were trimmed by 3 bases and 0 bases, with 9 bases remaining between them. The germline V gene encodes CDR1 KGHSH and CDR2 LQKENI. This CDR3 has 15 residues. This chain's CDR3 is CASSPDSYSNQPQHF. In DNA form, the CDR3 reads TGTGCCAGCTCACCCGACAGTTATAGCAATCAGCCCCAGCATTTT.

J is TRBJ2-7 and V is TRBV19; maybe TRBD2 (6 bases). This CDR3 comprises 16 residues. CDR1 and CDR2 from the germline V gene are LNHDA and SQIVND (reference sequence). Trimming took 0 bases from V and 5 from J, leaving 17 bases between them. The CDR3 reads CASSIEVGGRWNEQYF. The CDR3 DNA follows: TGTGCCAGTAGTATAGAGGTCGGAGGGAGATGGAACGAGCAGTACTTC.

The rearrangement links TRBV28 to TRBJ1-5; D is unresolved. V gave up 3 bases and J gave up 1 base, with 13 bases separating them. Per the germline V gene, CDR1 is MDHEN and CDR2 is SYDVKM. The CDR3 is made up of 16 amino acids. CDR3 amino acids: CASSFGGLRSNQPQHF. The DNA for the CDR3 is TGTGCCAGCAGTTTTGGCGGACTTAGGAGCAATCAGCCCCAGCATTTT. Supplemented by reference TRBV28 and TRBJ1-5, the full variable domain reads DVKVTQSSRYLVKRTGEKVFLECVQDMDHENMFWYRQDPGLGLRLIYFSYDVKMKEKGDIPEGYSVSREKKERFSLILESASTNQTSMYLCASSFGGLRSNQPQHFGDGTRLSIL.

The chain joins TRBV7-6 to TRBJ2-7, with unresolved D. Germline CDR1 SGHVS, CDR2 FNYEAQ. V was clipped by 5 bases and J by 1 base, with 9 bases between them. The CDR3 runs 13 residues. The CDR3 is CASSPTGSYEQYF. The CDR3 DNA sequence: TGTGCCAGCAGCCCTACCGGTTCCTACGAGCAGTACTTC.

V usage is TRBV5-1 and J usage is TRBJ2-2; D may be TRBD1 (6 bases). The V end was cut by 6 bases, the J end by 2 bases, with 14 bases between. The CDR3 is 15 amino acids. Germline V gives CDR1 SGHRS, CDR2 YFSETQ. The CDR3 DNA sequence: TGCGCCAGCACCCCGACAGGAATAAACACCGGGGAGCTGTTTTTT. This encodes CASTPTGINTGELFF.

This chain links TRBV5-1 with TRBJ2-5, with 10 bases fitting TRBD2. Near its end, the DNA agrees better with TRBJ2-7, so the J call may be wrong. The germline V gene has CDR1 SGHRS and CDR2 YFSETQ. This CDR3 contains 15 residues. The CDR3 sequence: CASSLTAGGSYEQYF. The DNA for the CDR3 is TGCGCCAGCAGCTTGACAGCGGGAGGGTCCTACGAGCAGTACTTC.

The chain is built from TRBV28 and TRBJ2-6, with D perhaps matching TRBD1 (6 bases). Germline V gene lookup returns CDR1 MDHEN and CDR2 SYDVKM. The V end lost 7 bases, the J end lost 3 bases, and 10 bases lay between the germline ends. CDR3 length equals 14 residues. The CDR3 nucleotides read TGTGCCAGCACCCCCAGGGGTGGGGCCAACGTCCTGACTTTC. As protein: CASTPRGGANVLTF.

The chain couples TRBV6-5 to TRBJ1-1; no reliable D call. Germline assignment: CDR1 MNHEY and CDR2 SVGAGI. The CDR3 runs 16 residues. V dropped 0 bases and J dropped 10 bases, with 21 bases sitting between them. The CDR3 DNA reads as TGTGCCAGCAGTTACTCGATGGCCGCTAGTTCCGCTGGAGCTTTCTTT. It is translated as CASSYSMAASSAGAFF.